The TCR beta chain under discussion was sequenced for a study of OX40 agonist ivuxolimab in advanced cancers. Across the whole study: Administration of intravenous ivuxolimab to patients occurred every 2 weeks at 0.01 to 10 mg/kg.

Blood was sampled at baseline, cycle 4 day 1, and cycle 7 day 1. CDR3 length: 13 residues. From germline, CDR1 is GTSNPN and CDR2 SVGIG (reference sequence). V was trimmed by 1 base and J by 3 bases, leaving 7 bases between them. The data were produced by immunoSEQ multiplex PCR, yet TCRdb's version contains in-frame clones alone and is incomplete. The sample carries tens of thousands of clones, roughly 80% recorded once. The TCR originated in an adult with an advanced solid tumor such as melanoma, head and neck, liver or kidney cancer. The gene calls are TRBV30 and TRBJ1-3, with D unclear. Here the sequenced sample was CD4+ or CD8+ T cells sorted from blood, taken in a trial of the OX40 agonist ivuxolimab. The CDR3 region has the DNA TGTGCCTGGAGTGCCGACTTTGGAAACACCATATATTTT. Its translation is CAWSADFGNTIYF.